Each of the 17 T cell receptor beta chains below was sequenced from the same sample in a study of CD8+ T cells in alopecia areata. Reverse transcribed after extraction, RNA yielded cDNA as the sequencing template. The assay was immunoSEQ multiplex PCR, and TCRdb's table has in-frame clones only and misses some. The table lists some 110,000 clones, no singletons, with around 20% in the top ten. Sequencing was performed on lesional skin. These receptors came from a C3H/HeJ mouse with alopecia areata. The strain's MHC: H2-k.

This clone has more than one count but fewer than ten. The DNA translation disagrees with the TCRdb protein at residue 12, so the protein in this description comes from the DNA. The genes are named according to mouse. CDR3 region: CTCSLTDSYNSPLYF. The part of the CDR3 DNA that was read is TGCACCTGCAGCTTGACAGATTCCTATAATTCGCCC. The gene calls are TRBV1 and TRBJ1-6; tentatively, D is TRBD1 (5 bases). The CDR3 end lies 3 residues beyond the end of the read and is filled in from the germline J gene. TRBJ1-6 is an open reading frame whose function is uncertain. The V gene lost 6 bases and the J gene lost 0 bases, with 9 bases spanning the gap. Germline CDR1 reads NSQYPW; CDR2 reads LRSPGD (reference sequence). The CDR3 consists of 15 residues.

As for this clone: Mouse gene names apply. Read coverage stops 4 residues before the CDR3 terminus; the germline J gene supplies the remainder. V usage is TRBV1 and J usage is TRBJ2-1; D perhaps matches TRBD1 (5 bases). The CDR3 length is 12 residues. Germline V gene data show CDR1 as NSQYPW and CDR2 as LRSPGD (reference sequence). CDR3 DNA (partial): TGCACCTGCAGTGCCGCAGGGGCT. It codes for CTCSAAGA. The whole CDR3 sequence reads CTCSAAGAEQFF.

Concerning this clone: At residue 13, the TCRdb protein departs from the DNA translation, so the protein shown here was derived from the DNA itself. Any gene name here is a mouse gene name. Read sequence stops 3 residues before the CDR3 end, and the germline J gene provides the missing end. The J gene is TRBJ1-3, the V gene TRBV1; D gene uncertain. Germline values: CDR1 NSQYPW, CDR2 LRSPGD (reference sequence). The CDR3 runs to 16 residues. Trimming cost V 0 bases and J 0 bases, with 9 bases left between them. CDR3 sequence: CTCSAEGPNSGNTLYF. The CDR3 DNA, read in part, is TGCACCTGCAGTGCAGAGGGTCCCAATTCTGGAAATACG.

This clone was seen a handful of times. Each gene name is a mouse one. The read terminates 4 residues before the CDR3 end, so the remaining end is supplied by the germline J gene. The chain links TRBV19 to TRBJ2-1, with TRBD2 matching 10 bases. Per the germline V gene, CDR1 is FNHDT and CDR2 is SITEND (reference sequence). The CDR3 sequence is 14 residues long. J gave up 5 bases and V 4 bases, and 3 bases lay outside the gene matches. The CDR3: CASSPTGGHAEQFF. The part of the CDR3 DNA that was read is TGTGCCAGCAGTCCGACTGGGGGGCATGCT.

This clone was seen many times. The gene names here belong to mouse. CDR3 DNA (partial): TGCACCTGCAGTGCAGATCCTGGGGGGAGAGCT. This encodes CTCSADPGGRA. The entire CDR3 is CTCSADPGGRAEQFF. V is TRBV1 and J is TRBJ2-1; 8 bases fit TRBD2. The DNA ends 4 residues before the CDR3 does, and the rest of the CDR3 is filled in from the germline J gene. Germline CDR1 is NSQYPW and CDR2 is LRSPGD (reference sequence). This CDR3 has 15 amino acids.

This clone was counted at least ten times. The gene symbols are mouse symbols. The read terminates 4 residues before the CDR3 end, so the remaining end is supplied by the germline J gene. This chain links TRBV13-3 with TRBJ2-7, with 12 bases that match TRBD2. Looked up from germline, CDR1 is NNHDY and CDR2 is SYVADS. V gave up 5 bases and J gave up 2 bases; unmatched junction bases: 2. The CDR3 consists of 14 residues. The part of the CDR3 DNA that was read is TGTGCCAGCAGGGACTGGGGGGGTCCCTAT. This sequence encodes CASRDWGGPY. The whole CDR3 sequence reads CASRDWGGPYEQYF.

This clone was detected a few times. Gene names denote mouse genes. The read falls 4 residues short of the CDR3 end, and the missing part is taken from the germline J gene. This sequence joins TRBV1 and TRBJ2-5; tentative D call: TRBD2 (7 bases). The germline V gene has CDR1 NSQYPW and CDR2 LRSPGD (reference sequence). V was cut by 3 bases and J by 0 bases, with 16 bases left in between. This CDR3 is built from 17 residues. This chain's CDR3 is CTCSAGLGGLNQDTQYF. The sequenced part of the CDR3 DNA is TGCACCTGCAGTGCGGGGCTAGGGGGGCTTAACCAAGAC.

Details on this clone: Germline and genes: mouse. Read data end 4 residues before the CDR3 end; the end is taken from the germline J gene. This chain uses TRBV13-2 with TRBJ1-2; 8 positions match TRBD1. The CDR3 is made up of 15 amino acids. Germline V gene data show CDR1 as NNHNN and CDR2 as SYGAGS (reference sequence). CDR3 bases read: TGTGCCAGCGGTGATGCGAAACAGGGGGAACCC. This gives the protein CASGDAKQGEP. The CDR3 reads in full as CASGDAKQGEPDYTF.

This clone was recorded many times. Gene names are mouse gene names. The DNA ends 4 residues before the CDR3 does, and the rest of the CDR3 is filled in from the germline J gene. This chain joins TRBV13-3 and TRBJ2-5; 12 bases are a match to TRBD2. Germline CDR1 and CDR2: NNHDY and SYVADS. The CDR3 length is 14 residues. This chain's CDR3 is CASRTGGARDTQYF. Incomplete CDR3 DNA: TGTGCCAGCAGGACTGGGGGGGCAAGAGAC.

On this clone itself: TCRdb's protein and the translated DNA diverge at residue 12; the protein reported here is the translation of the DNA. Mouse gene names and germline throughout. The read ends 3 residues before the CDR3 terminus; that terminus is restored from the germline J gene. This sequence joins TRBV1 and TRBJ1-3, with 11 positions matching TRBD1. Germline loops: CDR1 NSQYPW, CDR2 LRSPGD (reference sequence). Trimming cost V 6 bases and J 4 bases; bases outside gene matches: 5. The CDR3 extends over 15 amino acids. The CDR3 loop is CTCSEDRGRGNTLYF. The part of the CDR3 DNA that was read is TGCACCTGCAGCGAGGACAGGGGGCGGGGAAATACG.

This clone was seen repeatedly, ten times or more. Mouse gene names apply. The CDR3 goes on 4 residues after the read ends, and that part is filled in from the germline J gene. The chain has TRBV13-3 and TRBJ2-7, with a weak D call TRBD2 (6 bases). V lost 3 bases, J lost 0 bases, and 10 bases lay in between. Germline V gene sequence: CDR1 NNHDY, CDR2 SYVADS. The CDR3 contains 14 residues. Incomplete CDR3 DNA: TGTGCCAGCAGTGGCCGGGACTCCTCCTAT. Translation gives CASSGRDSSY. In full, the CDR3 reads CASSGRDSSYEQYF.

This clone has a count of ten or more. These gene names are mouse names. The read comes to an end 4 residues before the CDR3 does, leaving the germline J gene to fill in the end. The rearrangement joins TRBV1 to TRBJ2-1; TRBD1 might be the D (5 bases). Germline V CDR1 and CDR2: NSQYPW, LRSPGD (reference sequence). The CDR3 spans 13 residues. The DNA read from the CDR3 is TGCACCTGCAGTGCCAGGGTGGAGGCT. Protein sequence: CTCSARVEA. The whole CDR3 protein is CTCSARVEAEQFF.

This clone was recorded a few times. TCRdb's protein and the DNA translation differ at residue 13; the protein here comes from the DNA. The gene symbols are mouse symbols. The read is 3 residues too short to cover the CDR3 end, so that end is filled in from the germline J gene. V is TRBV16 and J is TRBJ1-3, with 8 bases identical to TRBD1. Germline V lookup: CDR1 SGHSA, CDR2 FRNQAP. Losses at the gene ends were 0 bases for V and 6 bases for J; bases not matched to a gene: 7. The CDR3 totals 16 residues. CDR3 protein: CASSLDPGQGENTLYF. The part of the CDR3 DNA that was read is TGTGCAAGCAGCTTAGATCCCGGACAGGGAGAAAATACG. The full variable domain, rest sourced from reference TRBV16 and TRBJ1-3, is NAGVIQTPRHKVTGKGQEATLWCEPISGHSAVFWYRQTIVQGLEFLTYFRNQAPIDDSGMPKERFSAQMPNQSHSTLKIQSTQPQDSAVYLCASSLDPGQGENTLYFGEGSRLIVV.

In the case of this clone: Gene names follow the mouse nomenclature. The CDR3 extends 4 residues past the end of the read, so its final part is completed from the germline J gene. This chain links TRBV19 with TRBJ1-2, with D tentatively TRBD1 (6 bases). Germline lookup yields CDR1 FNHDT and CDR2 SITEND (reference sequence). Trimming removed 5 bases from V and 1 base from J, with 9 bases in between. This CDR3 spans 13 amino acids. The CDR3 reads CASRGHINSDYTF. Partial CDR3 DNA: TGTGCCAGCAGGGGACACATAAACTCC.

This clone was seen only a few times. Genes here carry mouse names. Coverage ceases 4 residues before the CDR3 finishes, and the germline J gene fills in the end. The V gene is TRBV19, the J gene TRBJ1-4; TRBD1 matches at 9 bases. The germline V gene has CDR1 FNHDT and CDR2 SITEND (reference sequence). Trimming removed 2 bases from V and 2 bases from J; junction bases left unmatched: 4. The CDR3 is 16 residues long. CDR3 sequence reads: CASSMTGTGSNERLFF. Incomplete CDR3 DNA: TGTGCCAGCAGTATGACCGGGACAGGGTCCAACGAA.

Remarks on this clone: Gene labels here are mouse ones. The read terminates 4 residues before the CDR3 end, so the remaining end is supplied by the germline J gene. The rearrangement joins TRBV19 to TRBJ2-5; 14 bases align to TRBD2. The CDR3 runs 15 residues. Germline CDR1 FNHDT, CDR2 SITEND (reference sequence). This CDR3 is CASKTGTGGADTQYF. Partial CDR3 DNA: TGTGCCAGCAAAACCGGGACTGGGGGGGCTGAC.

The sample holds a few counts of this clone. Mouse gene names apply. The sequence runs out 4 residues before the end of the CDR3; the remainder is reconstructed from the germline J gene. The chain uses TRBV13-1 and TRBJ2-3; 12 nucleotides align to TRBD2. Germline V gene sequence: CDR1 NSHNY, CDR2 SYGAGN. The CDR3 totals 16 residues. The junction had 1 base not matched to a gene; V was cut back by 1 base and J by 1 base. Incomplete CDR3 DNA: TGTGCCAGCAGTGATTGGGACTGGGGGGGTGCAGAA. It codes for CASSDWDWGGAE. The entire CDR3 reads CASSDWDWGGAETLYF.